The next 10 T cell receptor beta chains were all read from a single sample in a study of blood T cell repertoires in COVID-19. The protocol was immunoSEQ multiplex PCR, while the TCRdb copy is restricted to in-frame clones and leaves out a portion. The sample has over 60,000 clones; more than 80% are singletons. The specimen was peripheral blood. Receptor source: a woman aged 80 or over with active or convalescent COVID-19.

V and J are TRBV27 and TRBJ2-3; D might be TRBD2 (7 bases). This CDR3 comprises 15 residues. V dropped 3 bases and J dropped 4 bases, with 14 bases sitting between them. The germline CDR1 and CDR2 sequences are MNHEY and SMNVEV (reference sequence). The DNA of the CDR3 is TGTGCCAGCAGTTTCACGGGGGGCAGGCCAGATACGCAGTATTTT. Protein sequence: CASSFTGGRPDTQYF.

The rearrangement links TRBV4-1 to TRBJ1-4, with 7 bases identical to TRBD1. Germline-derived CDR1 and CDR2 are MGHRA and YSYEKL. This CDR3 has 15 residues. V lost 3 bases, J lost 5 bases, and 6 bases stayed unmatched. The CDR3, as DNA: TGCGCCAGCAGCCAGGGACAGAAATTGAATGAAAAACTGTTTTTT. Translation gives CASSQGQKLNEKLFF.

The V call is TRBV5-6, the J call TRBJ1-5, with D perhaps TRBD1 (5 bases). V gave up 0 bases and J gave up 7 bases, with 8 bases separating them. The germline V gene has CDR1 SGHDT and CDR2 YYEEEE. The CDR3 contains 13 residues. The CDR3 protein is CASSLGGGQPQHF. CDR3 coding DNA: TGTGCCAGCAGCTTGGGGGGGGGACAGCCCCAGCATTTT.

The chain has TRBV9 and TRBJ1-2; D gene ambiguous. Germline V gene sequence: CDR1 SGDLS, CDR2 YYNGEE. The CDR3 runs 15 residues. Trimming removed 0 bases at V and 6 bases at J, with 15 bases between. DNA of the CDR3: TGTGCCAGCAGCGTAGCAAACCTGCCAGGCAATGGCTACACCTTC. This translates into CASSVANLPGNGYTF.

The chain has TRBV30 and TRBJ2-7; D is ambiguous. Germline values: CDR1 GTSNPN, CDR2 SVGIG (reference sequence). V was shortened by 2 bases and J by 5 bases, with 13 bases between the two germline ends. The CDR3 contains 13 residues. The CDR3 DNA reads as TGTGCCTGGAGTACCGTTGGCGGCCACGAGCAGTACTTC. Its translation: CAWSTVGGHEQYF.

The rearrangement uses TRBV7-2 and TRBJ1-5; 8 bases are shared with TRBD1. V was clipped by 2 bases and J by 4 bases; unmatched bases: 4. The CDR3 extends over 15 amino acids. The germline V gene encodes CDR1 SGHTA and CDR2 FQGNSA. DNA for the CDR3: TGTGCCAGCAGCTTAACGGGACAGGCGAATCAGCCCCAGCATTTT. Translation: CASSLTGQANQPQHF.

The rearrangement joins TRBV25-1 to TRBJ1-4; D gene unclear. There are 13 residues in the CDR3. Germline V CDR1 and CDR2: MGHDK, SYGVNS. Trimming cost V 7 bases and J 0 bases, with 6 bases left between them. CDR3 region: CASIATTNEKLFF. CDR3 in DNA: TGTGCCAGCATAGCTACAACTAATGAAAAACTGTTTTTT. The whole variable domain, remainder taken from reference TRBV25-1 and TRBJ1-4, is EADIYQTPRYLVIGTGKKITLECSQTMGHDKMYWYQQDPGMELHLIHYSYGVNSTEKGDLSSESTVSRIRTEHFPLTLESARPSHTSQYLCASIATTNEKLFFGSGTQLSVL.

The chain uses TRBV7-2 and TRBJ1-1, with D perhaps TRBD1 (5 bases). There are 15 residues in the CDR3. Germline lookup yields CDR1 SGHTA and CDR2 FQGNSA. With 5 bases removed from V and 8 bases from J, the gap between germline ends came to 21 bases. The CDR3 DNA is TGTGCCAGCAGCCCCCGGGCGATGGGGCAGTTGGAAGCTTTCTTT. Translating it yields CASSPRAMGQLEAFF.

This clone has more than one count but fewer than ten. The genes are TRBV4-3 and TRBJ2-7; D remains ambiguous. V gave up 10 bases and J gave up 0 bases, with 16 bases separating them. CDR3 length equals 14 residues. Germline V gene sequence: CDR1 LGHNA, CDR2 YSLEER. The CDR3 nucleotides are TGCGCCACTTCCATCAGTCGAAACTCCTACGAGCAGTACTTC. It translates to CATSISRNSYEQYF.

This chain connects TRBV7-9 to TRBJ2-7; 7 nucleotides agree with TRBD1. The trim removed 8 bases at V and 4 bases at J, leaving 8 bases unmatched. Germline V gene data show CDR1 as SEHNR and CDR2 as FQNEAQ (reference sequence). This CDR3 is built from 13 residues. This chain's CDR3 is CASVPLQGYEQYF. For the CDR3, the DNA is TGTGCCAGCGTACCCTTACAGGGGTACGAGCAGTACTTC.